The 32 T cell receptor beta chains below all came from one sample that was sequenced in a study of identical twins. TCRdb analysed the 5' RACE reads with MiXCR anew, one entry per CDR3 protein. The repertoire holds roughly 1.6 million distinct CDR3 sequences, with roughly a third as singletons. Sequencing input: cord blood. The receptors were gathered from a newborn girl in good health.

The chain joins TRBV15 to TRBJ2-5; TRBD2 matches at 7 bases. The ends lost 1 base at V and 10 bases at J; junction bases unmatched: 6. Germline V gene lookup returns CDR1 LNHNV and CDR2 YYDKDF (reference sequence). The length of the CDR3 is 13 residues. The CDR3 sequence: CATSRAGGSNQYF. CDR3 sequence (DNA): TGTGCCACCAGCAGAGCTGGCGGGAGTAACCAGTACTTC.

This clonotype showed up just a few times. This rearrangement joins TRBV11-2 to TRBJ2-5; D call uncertain. Trimming pared 4 bases from V and 4 bases from J, leaving 13 bases between. Germline V CDR1 and CDR2: SGHAT, FQNNGV. The CDR3 extends over 14 amino acids. The CDR3: CASSYRLVPETQYF. The CDR3 nucleotides are TGTGCCAGCAGCTACCGGCTCGTACCAGAGACCCAGTACTTC.

The V gene is TRBV28, the J gene TRBJ2-1; 10 bases line up with TRBD2. The CDR3 sequence is 16 residues long. Trimming removed 3 bases from V and 7 bases from J; junction bases left unmatched: 9. Germline CDR1 reads MDHEN; CDR2 reads SYDVKM. The CDR3 reads CASSFLLAGVPNEQFF. CDR3 coding DNA: TGTGCCAGCAGTTTCTTGCTAGCGGGAGTACCTAATGAGCAGTTCTTC. Together with reference TRBV28 and TRBJ2-1, the CDR3 gives the full variable domain: DVKVTQSSRYLVKRTGEKVFLECVQDMDHENMFWYRQDPGLGLRLIYFSYDVKMKEKGDIPEGYSVSREKKERFSLILESASTNQTSMYLCASSFLLAGVPNEQFFGPGTRLTVL.

As regards this clonotype: Relative to the germline gene, one junction end is altered; a read error may explain this. V gene TRBV10-2 combines with J gene TRBJ2-3; TRBD2 matches at 9 bases. Germline V gene data show CDR1 as WSHSY and CDR2 as SAAADI. The CDR3 has 17 amino acids. CDR3 nucleotides: TGCGCCAGCATTGAGTCAACTAGCGGGTTTAGCACAGATACGCAGTATTTT. Protein product: CASIESTSGFSTDTQYF.

This clonotype was observed many times. The rearrangement joins TRBV29-1 to TRBJ1-2; D might be TRBD1 (6 bases). The CDR3 is 12 residues long. V was pared by 0 bases and J by 8 bases, with 10 bases between. Germline V gene data show CDR1 as SQVTM and CDR2 as ANQGSEA. The CDR3 spells CSVEELDRGYTF. As DNA, the CDR3 is TGCAGCGTTGAAGAACTAGACAGGGGCTACACCTTC.

J is TRBJ2-1 and V is TRBV2, with 10 nucleotides matching TRBD2. The junction had 6 bases not matched to a gene; V was cut back by 7 bases and J by 6 bases. Germline V CDR1 and CDR2: SNHLY, FYNNEI. This CDR3 comprises 14 residues. The CDR3 nucleotides are TGTGCCAGCAAGAAGCGGGAGGGCCGCAATGAGCAGTTCTTC. This sequence encodes CASKKREGRNEQFF.

The rearrangement links TRBV15 to TRBJ2-3; maybe TRBD2 (5 bases). CDR1 is LNHNV and CDR2 is YYDKDF in the germline V gene (reference sequence). The V and J ends lost 0 bases and 0 bases respectively, with 25 bases between them. The CDR3 has 21 residues. The CDR3 nucleotides read TGTGCCACCAGCAGAGATTCGGGATGGTGGACGGAGAAGCCTAGCACAGATACGCAGTATTTT. Protein: CATSRDSGWWTEKPSTDTQYF.

This clonotype has ten or more counts. The chain recombines TRBV7-9 with TRBJ1-6; the D gene is possibly TRBD1 (6 bases). V was trimmed by 0 bases and J by 7 bases, leaving 10 bases between them. CDR3 size: 15 residues. Germline assignment: CDR1 SEHNR and CDR2 FQNEAQ (reference sequence). This CDR3 is CASSLARGTNSPLHF. CDR3 nucleotide sequence: TGTGCCAGCAGCTTAGCGAGGGGGACCAATTCACCCCTCCACTTT. The full variable domain, rest sourced from reference TRBV7-9 and TRBJ1-6, is DTGVSQNPRHKITKRGQNVTFRCDPISEHNRLYWYRQTLGQGPEFLTYFQNEAQLEKSRLLSDRFSAERPKGSFSTLEIQRTEQGDSAMYLCASSLARGTNSPLHFGNGTRLTVT.

The genes are TRBV18 and TRBJ1-6, with D possibly TRBD1 on 6 matching bases. V was clipped by 2 bases and J by 3 bases, with 14 bases between them. The germline CDR1 and CDR2 sequences are KGHSH and LQKENI. The CDR3 sequence is 17 residues long. Written as DNA, the CDR3 is TGTGCCAGCTCACCATCGTTGATGGACAGCTATAATTCACCCCTCCACTTT. This encodes CASSPSLMDSYNSPLHF.

The chain has TRBV27 and TRBJ1-2; a possible D gene is TRBD1 (6 bases). CDR3 size: 14 residues. V was shortened by 4 bases and J by 7 bases, with 16 bases between the two germline ends. Germline CDR1 and CDR2: MNHEY and SMNVEV (reference sequence). The CDR3 nucleotides read TGTGCCAGCAGTTCCTCGCCGCGGGGGGCTGGCTACACCTTC. Translated, it gives CASSSSPRGAGYTF.

This clonotype has at least ten counts. The chain has TRBV21-1 and TRBJ2-1; the table names TRBD2, a call not compared with the DNA. TRBV21-1 is designated a pseudogene. The CDR3 has 17 residues. CDR3 in DNA: TGTGCCAGCAGCAATGAGGTGGATGCTAGCGCAAACAATGAGCAGTTCTTC. Its protein is CASSNEVDASANNEQFF.

This clonotype was detected a few times. This chain connects TRBV7-8 to TRBJ1-5, with 8 bases that match TRBD1. The CDR3 covers 16 residues. Looked up from germline, CDR1 is SGHVS and CDR2 is FQNEAQ. V trimming: 2 bases; J trimming: 6 bases; junction bases outside the gene matches: 9. The CDR3 sequence is CASSLQSGGWSQPQHF. The CDR3, as DNA: TGTGCCAGCAGCTTACAGTCAGGGGGCTGGAGTCAGCCCCAGCATTTT.

V is TRBV28 and J is TRBJ1-1; D unresolved. In germline, CDR1 is MDHEN, CDR2 SYDVKM. V shed 7 bases and J shed 5 bases, with 14 bases lying between them. This CDR3 is built from 13 residues. This CDR3 reads CASTISWWTEAFF. In DNA, the CDR3 is TGTGCCAGCACTATTTCCTGGTGGACTGAAGCTTTCTTT.

This clonotype has just a few counts. The chain carries TRBV29-1 and TRBJ2-3; perhaps D is TRBD1 or TRBD2 (6 bases each). Germline-derived CDR1 and CDR2 are SQVTM and ANQGSEA. Trimming pared 5 bases from V and 0 bases from J, leaving 12 bases between. The CDR3 sequence is 14 residues long. The chain's CDR3 is CSVCRGGSTDTQYF. CDR3 coding DNA: TGCAGCGTTTGCAGGGGAGGAAGCACAGATACGCAGTATTTT.

Many counts were recorded for this clonotype. This chain connects TRBV5-1 to TRBJ1-2, with 7 positions matching TRBD1. With V trimmed by 4 bases and J by 4 bases, 7 bases remained unmatched. The CDR3 length is 14 residues. Germline-derived CDR1 and CDR2 are SGHRS and YFSETQ. CDR3 in DNA: TGCGCCAGCAGCACGACATACAGGGGCTATGGCTACACCTTC. It is translated as CASSTTYRGYGYTF.

Many counts were recorded for this clonotype. The chain couples TRBV27 to TRBJ2-3; 9 bases fit TRBD1. The length of the CDR3 is 16 residues. Trimming cost V 3 bases and J 3 bases; bases outside gene matches: 7. CDR1 MNHEY and CDR2 SMNVEV come from the germline V gene (reference sequence). CDR3 coding DNA: TGTGCCAGCAGTTTTGAAGGACAGGGGATGACAGATACGCAGTATTTT. This sequence encodes CASSFEGQGMTDTQYF.

This clonotype was seen repeatedly, ten times or more. V is TRBV10-3 and J is TRBJ2-7; 10 bases line up with TRBD2. The CDR3 contains 13 residues. Germline V CDR1 and CDR2: ENHRY, SYGVKD. V lost 7 bases to trimming and J lost 3 bases; unmatched junction nucleotides: 3. The CDR3 region has the DNA TGTGCCATCACATCTAGCGGGAGCTACGAGCAGTACTTC. It encodes CAITSSGSYEQYF.

This clonotype was seen more than once but under ten times. V usage is TRBV25-1 and J usage is TRBJ1-5; D is uncertain. V was cut by 5 bases and J by 5 bases, with 7 bases left in between. Per the germline V gene, CDR1 is MGHDK and CDR2 is SYGVNS. This CDR3 has 12 amino acids. Here the CDR3 DNA reads TGTGCCAGCAGTAAGAGGGATCAGCCCCAGCATTTT. This codes for CASSKRDQPQHF.

This clonotype occurred a few times. J is TRBJ2-3 and V is TRBV7-2; D possibly matches TRBD1 or TRBD2 (5 bases each). The CDR3 covers 16 residues. V lost 5 bases and J lost 5, with 20 bases in between. Looked up from germline, CDR1 is SGHTA and CDR2 is FQGNSA. CDR3 sequence reads: CASSDTGRPRVDTQYF. The CDR3 DNA reads as TGTGCCAGCAGCGATACGGGACGACCCCGGGTAGATACGCAGTATTTT.

This clonotype was observed a few times. This chain connects TRBV10-3 to TRBJ2-3, with TRBD2 matching 9 bases. Per germline, CDR1 ENHRY and CDR2 SYGVKD. CDR3 length: 16 residues. Trimming removed 2 bases from V and 1 base from J; junction bases left unmatched: 4. The CDR3 DNA is TGTGCCATCAGTGAGGGGAAGCGGGGGGGCACAGATACGCAGTATTTT. It specifies CAISEGKRGGTDTQYF.

This rearrangement joins TRBV20-1 to TRBJ2-7; 9 bases are shared with TRBD1. The CDR3 contains 13 residues. The germline V gene has CDR1 DFQATT and CDR2 SNEGSKA (reference sequence). V shed 3 bases and J 4 bases; nucleotides not matched to a gene: 4. The CDR3 reads CSASRDRVYEQYF. In DNA form, the CDR3 reads TGCAGTGCTAGTCGGGACAGGGTTTACGAGCAGTACTTC.

The J gene is TRBJ2-1, the V gene TRBV27; D is ambiguous. CDR3 length: 16 residues. The V and J ends lost 2 bases and 9 bases respectively, with 20 bases between them. Germline V gene lookup returns CDR1 MNHEY and CDR2 SMNVEV (reference sequence). CDR3 in DNA: TGTGCCAGCAGTTTAACGAGGCGCCTATACAATGGTGAGCAGTTCTTC. Translation: CASSLTRRLYNGEQFF.

This rearrangement joins TRBV28 to TRBJ2-3, with D possibly being TRBD2 (5 bases). Germline V gene data show CDR1 as MDHEN and CDR2 as SYDVKM. The CDR3 sequence is 15 residues long. V was trimmed by 4 bases and J by 3 bases, leaving 14 bases between them. The CDR3 here is CASSSLGDGTDTQYF. As DNA, the CDR3 is TGTGCCAGCAGTTCCCTGGGAGACGGTACAGATACGCAGTATTTT.

This clonotype was found once. This CDR3 reads CASSLQEFYGYTF. For the CDR3, the DNA is TGTGCCAGCAGTTTACAGGAGTTCTATGGCTACACCTTC. The rearrangement uses TRBV28 and TRBJ1-2; D is unresolved. Per germline, CDR1 MDHEN and CDR2 SYDVKM. The CDR3 sequence is 13 residues long. V was pared by 2 bases and J by 4 bases, with 8 bases between.

The chain combines TRBV6-1 with TRBJ1-2; D unresolved. This CDR3 is 18 amino acids long. V gave up 8 bases and J gave up 2 bases, with 27 bases separating them. Germline CDR1 and CDR2: MNHNS and SASEGT. The CDR3 is CASPPPGKPRPSNYGYTF. Here the CDR3 DNA reads TGTGCCAGCCCCCCCCCGGGGAAACCGCGTCCTTCCAACTATGGCTACACCTTC.

The chain joins TRBV29-1 to TRBJ1-2, with 8 bases fitting TRBD1. The ends lost 8 bases at V and 8 bases at J; junction bases unmatched: 10. The germline V gene encodes CDR1 SQVTM and CDR2 ANQGSEA. The CDR3 length is 12 residues. The CDR3 region has the DNA TGCAGCACCCGGACAGGGCTTCTAGGCTACACCTTC. Encoded protein: CSTRTGLLGYTF.

The chain has TRBV20-1 and TRBJ1-3, with 7 positions matching TRBD1. V was pared by 3 bases and J by 1 base, with 0 bases of the junction left unmatched. Germline CDR1 DFQATT, CDR2 SNEGSKA (reference sequence). This CDR3 comprises 13 residues. CDR3: CSARTGSGNTIYF. The CDR3 bases are TGCAGTGCTAGGACAGGGTCTGGAAACACCATATATTTT.

The rearrangement links TRBV4-1 to TRBJ2-5; tentative D call: TRBD1 (6 bases). This CDR3 has 16 residues. The germline V and J ends were trimmed by 2 bases and 1 base, with 14 bases remaining between them. In germline, CDR1 is MGHRA, CDR2 YSYEKL. The CDR3 coding sequence is TGCGCCAGCAGCCAAAGGGTCGGACAGAGCCAAGAGACCCAGTACTTC. As protein: CASSQRVGQSQETQYF.

This clonotype showed up just a few times. The rearrangement uses TRBV10-3 and TRBJ1-5; the D is unclear. The CDR3 is made up of 13 amino acids. The germline V gene encodes CDR1 ENHRY and CDR2 SYGVKD. V lost 3 bases to trimming and J lost 5 bases, with 8 bases between them. In DNA, the CDR3 is TGTGCCATCAGTGATTACAGTTATCAGCCCCAGCATTTT. Translated: CAISDYSYQPQHF.

The chain combines TRBV6-5 with TRBJ2-7; TRBD1 aligns across 10 bases. This CDR3 has 16 residues. CDR1 is MNHEY and CDR2 is SVGAGI in the germline V gene. J was trimmed by 1 base and V by 0 bases; bases with no gene match: 3. The CDR3 loop is CASSYSRQGASYEQYF. The CDR3 DNA reads as TGTGCCAGCAGTTACTCCAGACAGGGGGCTTCCTACGAGCAGTACTTC.

This clonotype was observed at least ten times. The chain combines TRBV5-1 with TRBJ2-7; 9 bases fit TRBD2. CDR3 length equals 16 residues. Germline CDR1 and CDR2: SGHRS and YFSETQ. V was clipped by 0 bases and J by 0 bases; unmatched bases: 4. In DNA, the CDR3 is TGCGCCAGCAGCTTGGAGGTAGCGGGAGTCTCCTACGAGCAGTACTTC. It yields the protein CASSLEVAGVSYEQYF. Full variable domain (rest looked up from reference TRBV5-1 and TRBJ2-7): KAGVTQTPRYLIKTRGQQVTLSCSPISGHRSVSWYQQTPGQGLQFLFEYFSETQRNKGNFPGRFSGRQFSNSRSEMNVSTLELGDSALYLCASSLEVAGVSYEQYFGPGTRLTVT.

The gene calls are TRBV2 and TRBJ1-2, with 9 bases matching TRBD1. Looked up from germline, CDR1 is SNHLY and CDR2 is FYNNEI. Trimming cost V 2 bases and J 3 bases; bases outside gene matches: 10. This CDR3 region has 17 residues. This CDR3 reads CASSEFRDRVFDYGYTF. In nucleotides, the CDR3 is TGTGCCAGCAGTGAATTTAGGGACAGGGTTTTCGACTATGGCTACACCTTC.